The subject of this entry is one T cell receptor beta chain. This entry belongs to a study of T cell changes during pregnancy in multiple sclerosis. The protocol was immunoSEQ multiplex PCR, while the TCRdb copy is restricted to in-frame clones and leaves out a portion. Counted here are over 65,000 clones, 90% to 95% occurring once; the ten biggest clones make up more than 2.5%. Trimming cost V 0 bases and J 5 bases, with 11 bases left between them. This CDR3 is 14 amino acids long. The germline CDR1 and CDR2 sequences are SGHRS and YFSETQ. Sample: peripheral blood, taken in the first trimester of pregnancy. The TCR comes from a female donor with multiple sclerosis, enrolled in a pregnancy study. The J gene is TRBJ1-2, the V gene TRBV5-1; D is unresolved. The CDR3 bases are TGCGCCAGCAGCTTGGACGGCGAGAGGTATGGCTACACCTTC. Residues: CASSLDGERYGYTF.